Listed below are T cell receptor beta chains from one sample, sequenced in a study of CD8 T cells in ankylosing spondylitis. One entry per CDR3 protein results from TCRdb running MiXCR on the 5' RACE reads. The sample lists 450,000 or so distinct CDR3 sequences, around 26% seen once, with roughly 0.9% in the top ten. The sequencing input was blood, either unsorted or a sorted T cell fraction (not recorded which). Every receptor here comes from a male donor with ankylosing spondylitis. Each CDR3 is given with its conserved first and last residue. The D gene is left open where the match is weak. Clone size is shown for a subset of rows, as once, few, many or a class of expanded clone.

CDR3nt | CDR3aa | j_gene | abundance | v_gene | d_gene
TGTGCCAGCAGCCAAGATAGCGGGGGAACATACAATGAGCAGTTCTTC | CASSQDSGGTYNEQFF | TRBJ2-1 | . | TRBV3-1 | TRBD2
TGTGCCATCAGTGAGACAAGCGTACCTAGCACAGATACGCAGTATTTT | CAISETSVPSTDTQYF | TRBJ2-3 | . | TRBV10-3 | .
TGCGCCAGCCTCGGGGGGAACACCGGGGAGCTGTTTTTT | CASLGGNTGELFF | TRBJ2-2 | few | TRBV5-1 | .
TGTGCCAGCAGTGAAGGGACCGTACGCCAAGAGACCCAGTACTTC | CASSEGTVRQETQYF | TRBJ2-5 | . | TRBV25-1 | .
TGTGCCAGCAGCTTGGGGCCGATTAAGGGGAGCGGCACTGAAGCTTTCTTT | CASSLGPIKGSGTEAFF | TRBJ1-1 | few | TRBV5-6 | .
TGTGCCAGCACCCCAAGGAAGACTGAAGCTTTCTTT | CASTPRKTEAFF | TRBJ1-1 | few | TRBV12-3/TRBV12-4 | .
TGTGCCAGCACCTCGGACAGGGCTCAGCCCCAGCATTTT | CASTSDRAQPQHF | TRBJ1-5 | . | TRBV12-3/TRBV12-4 | TRBD1
TGCAGCGTTGAAGAGTTAATGGATACGCAGTATTTT | CSVEELMDTQYF | TRBJ2-3 | many | TRBV29-1 | .
TGCGCCAGCAGCTTGGTGATCGGGAGGTCGAATGAGCAGTTCTTC | CASSLVIGRSNEQFF | TRBJ2-1 | few | TRBV5-1 | TRBD2
TGTGCCACAGCAGCGGGAATCTTGAATGAGCAGTTCTTC | CATAAGILNEQFF | TRBJ2-1 | . | TRBV10-3 | TRBD2
TGCGCCAGCAGCTTGGACGGGACACCTGGGGCCAACGTCCTGACTTTC | CASSLDGTPGANVLTF | TRBJ2-6 | . | TRBV5-1 | .
TGCGCCAGCAGCCTTACAGGGAGTTCGAACTATGGCTACACCTTC | CASSLTGSSNYGYTF | TRBJ1-2 | few | TRBV5-1 | .
TGTGCCACCAGTGGTTGGAGCTTCGGCTACACCTTC | CATSGWSFGYTF | TRBJ1-2 | . | TRBV24-1 | .
TGTGCCAGCAGCCTCCGACTAGCGGGAGTAAACGAGCAGTACTTC | CASSLRLAGVNEQYF | TRBJ2-7 | . | TRBV11-2 | TRBD2
TGCAGCGTTGTAACTAGCGGTTACGAGCAGTACTTC | CSVVTSGYEQYF | TRBJ2-7 | once | TRBV29-1 | TRBD2
TGTGCCAGCAGCTTGGGCGGGAGGATTAATGAGCAGTTCTTC | CASSLGGRINEQFF | TRBJ2-1 | . | TRBV5-4 | TRBD2
TGTGCCAGCAGCCCCGCAGTAGCCTCCATTCAGTACTTC | CASSPAVASIQYF | TRBJ2-4 | . | TRBV11-2 | .
TGTGCCAGCAGCCTACTGACGACGGGACAGGGGAACACCGGGGAGCTGTTTTTT | CASSLLTTGQGNTGELFF | TRBJ2-2 | . | TRBV4-2 | TRBD1
TGTGCCAGTGGGGAAGGGTCCCTAACCCAGCATTTT | CASGEGSLTQHF | TRBJ1-5 | few | TRBV7-2 | .
TGTGCCAGCAGCCCCGGGACAGGGACCCTCAGCAATCAGCCCCAGCATTTT | CASSPGTGTLSNQPQHF | TRBJ1-5 | . | TRBV7-9 | TRBD1
TGTGCCAGCAGTGTTGGAGGGGCGGAGACCCAGTACTTC | CASSVGGAETQYF | TRBJ2-5 | . | TRBV25-1 | .
TGTGCCAGCAGTGAAACCTCCAGGGGGGTGTACTTC | CASSETSRGVYF | TRBJ2-4 | few | TRBV2 | .
TGTGCCAGCAGCTTGGGTGCGGGGGATGAGCAGTTCTTC | CASSLGAGDEQFF | TRBJ2-1 | few | TRBV5-6 | TRBD2
TGTGCCAGCAGTTTATTAGGGGGTACCTACAATGAGCAGTTCTTC | CASSLLGGTYNEQFF | TRBJ2-1 | . | TRBV27 | .
TGCAGCGTTGAAAGCGTTATGAACACTGAAGCTTTCTTT | CSVESVMNTEAFF | TRBJ1-1 | . | TRBV29-1 | .
TGCAGTGCTAGAGAGGGACTAGCGGCCGATTACGAGCAGTACTTC | CSAREGLAADYEQYF | TRBJ2-7 | many | TRBV20-1 | TRBD2
TGTGCCACCAGTGATTTGGCCAGGGGCCTGAGAGATACGCAGTATTTT | CATSDLARGLRDTQYF | TRBJ2-3 | . | TRBV24-1 | .
TGCGCCAGCAGCTTGGCCGCAGGCTCCTATAATTCACCCCTCCACTTT | CASSLAAGSYNSPLHF | TRBJ1-6 | . | TRBV5-1 | .
TGCGCCAGCAGCCAAGATAGAGGCATGAACACTGAAGCTTTCTTT | CASSQDRGMNTEAFF | TRBJ1-1 | . | TRBV4-1 | .
TGCAGTGCTAGGGGACACTATAGCAATCAGCCCCAGCATTTT | CSARGHYSNQPQHF | TRBJ1-5 | . | TRBV20-1 | .
TGTGCCAGCAGCCCGGGACTAGCCAACGACGAGCAGTACTTC | CASSPGLANDEQYF | TRBJ2-7 | few | TRBV12-3/TRBV12-4 | TRBD2
TGCAGTGCTAGAGCTGAAACCGTTTCTAACTATGGCTACACCTTC | CSARAETVSNYGYTF | TRBJ1-2 | . | TRBV20-1 | .
TGCAGTGCTAGAGTTGGATTAGCCGCCTACGAGCAGTACTTC | CSARVGLAAYEQYF | TRBJ2-7 | . | TRBV20-1 | .
TGTGCCAGCAGCGTAGTCGTGGGGGGATACAATGAGCAGTTCTTC | CASSVVVGGYNEQFF | TRBJ2-1 | few | TRBV7-8 | .
TGTGCCACCAGCAGAGATTTGGGGTACGAGCAGTACTTC | CATSRDLGYEQYF | TRBJ2-7 | . | TRBV15 | .
TGCAGTGCTAGAGCCGGACAGGGAGTAGCTTTCTTT | CSARAGQGVAFF | TRBJ1-1 | . | TRBV20-1 | TRBD1
TGTGCCAGCAGTTTCCTGGTTTATGGCTACACCTTC | CASSFLVYGYTF | TRBJ1-2 | . | TRBV12-3/TRBV12-4 | .
TGCAGTGCCGAAGGACACCCGGGCACAGATACGCAGTATTTT | CSAEGHPGTDTQYF | TRBJ2-3 | few | TRBV20-1 | .
TGCGCCAGCAGCTTGGTTTCAGGGGTATTGAGCACTGAAGCTTTCTTT | CASSLVSGVLSTEAFF | TRBJ1-1 | few | TRBV5-1 | .
TGCGCCAGCAGCTTGGGACTAGCGGACTCCTACGAGCAGTACTTC | CASSLGLADSYEQYF | TRBJ2-7 | few | TRBV5-1 | TRBD2
TGTGCCAGTAATTTGCGACAGGGGAATCAGCCCCAGCATTTT | CASNLRQGNQPQHF | TRBJ1-5 | . | TRBV19 | TRBD1
TGTGCCAGCAGCCAAGAGTGGGGACTAGCGGGAGGGCGCATCAATGAGCAGTTCTTC | CASSQEWGLAGGRINEQFF | TRBJ2-1 | few | TRBV3-1 | TRBD2
TGTGCCAGCAGCCAAGATCATAGGGAGAATCAGTTCTTC | CASSQDHRENQFF | TRBJ2-1 | few | TRBV14 | .
TGCGCCAGCAGCTTGGATTCCCGGGCGGGAGCTTTCTTT | CASSLDSRAGAFF | TRBJ1-1 | few | TRBV5-1 | .
TGCGCCAGCAGCTTGGGGGGACAGCACTCTGGAAACACCATATATTTT | CASSLGGQHSGNTIYF | TRBJ1-3 | . | TRBV5-1 | TRBD1
TGTGCCAGCAGCTTTGGGACGGACGAAAATGGCTACACCTTC | CASSFGTDENGYTF | TRBJ1-2 | . | TRBV5-5 | .
TGTGCCATCAGTGAACAGGCCCGCCGGGTGAATAATTCACCCCTCCACTTT | CAISEQARRVNNSPLHF | TRBJ1-6 | few | TRBV10-3 | .
TGCGCCAGCAGCTCCCAAGGGCGGGGGGGCTACGAGCAGTACTTC | CASSSQGRGGYEQYF | TRBJ2-7 | few | TRBV5-1 | TRBD2
TGTGCCAGCAGCTTTACAGGGGCTAGGGGCAATGAGCAGTTCTTC | CASSFTGARGNEQFF | TRBJ2-1 | . | TRBV11-2 | TRBD1
TGCAGCGTTGTCTCCTCACAATACACTGAAGCTTTCTTT | CSVVSSQYTEAFF | TRBJ1-1 | few | TRBV29-1 | .
TGCAGTGCGAAGAAGGCTAGCGGGGACTACAATGAGCAGTTCTTC | CSAKKASGDYNEQFF | TRBJ2-1 | few | TRBV20-1 | TRBD2
TGCGCCAGCAGCTGGGGACATAGAGAGACCCAGTACTTC | CASSWGHRETQYF | TRBJ2-5 | . | TRBV5-1 | .
TGCAGTGTACTGGGGAATCAGCCCCAGCATTTT | CSVLGNQPQHF | TRBJ1-5 | . | TRBV20-1 | .
TGCAGCGTGAACCGGGACTATCCACACAATGAGCAGTTCTTC | CSVNRDYPHNEQFF | TRBJ2-1 | . | TRBV29-1 | TRBD2
TGTGCCAGCAGCTTACGCCCGATTAGCGGAACCTACAATGAGCAGTTCTTC | CASSLRPISGTYNEQFF | TRBJ2-1 | few | TRBV7-2 | .
TGTGCCAGCAGTTTAGAAGGGTTCACTGAAGCTTTCTTT | CASSLEGFTEAFF | TRBJ1-1 | few | TRBV12-3/TRBV12-4 | .
TGCAGTGCAGGGGCCTACAATGAGCAGTTCTTC | CSAGAYNEQFF | TRBJ2-1 | . | TRBV20-1 | .
TGCGCCAGCAGCCCGGGACAGGAGTCCTACAATGAGCAGTTCTTC | CASSPGQESYNEQFF | TRBJ2-1 | many | TRBV5-1 | TRBD1